This passage covers 2 T cell receptor beta chains from one sample sequenced in a study of blood T cell repertoires in COVID-19 (dated by TCRdb to 2020 to 2022). The library was generated by the immunoSEQ multiplex PCR assay. TCRdb mirrors the immuneACCESS table, restricted to in-frame sequences. Some clones are absent from its copies; in checked studies, under half trace to an unresolved V gene, and the reason for the others is unknown. Within this sample are some 250,000 clones, with approximately 87% of them counted one time only. The leading ten clones occupy about 12% of the sample. Sequenced sample: peripheral blood. Receptors were obtained from a woman aged 25-40 years with COVID-19, enrolled during active disease.

The chain joins TRBV4-2 to TRBJ2-7; no clear D gene. This CDR3 region has 14 residues. Trimming shortened V by 0 bases and J by 3 bases, and 9 bases separated the two germline ends. The germline CDR1 and CDR2 sequences are LGHNA and YNFKEQ. The DNA of the CDR3 is TGTGCCAGCAGCCAAGATTTGCAGTACTACGAGCAGTACTTC. It encodes CASSQDLQYYEQYF.

This clone was counted once. The genes are TRBV14 and TRBJ1-2; weak D call: TRBD1 (6 bases). V was shortened by 1 base and J by 4 bases, with 13 bases between the two germline ends. This CDR3 contains 15 residues. Germline V gives CDR1 SGHDN, CDR2 FVKESK. CDR3 sequence (DNA): TGTGCCAGCAGCCAAGCAGGGGCCCGCGGCTATGGCTACACCTTC. The encoded protein is CASSQAGARGYGYTF. The full variable domain, its missing parts supplied by reference TRBV14 and TRBJ1-2, is EAGVTQFPSHSVIEKGQTVTLRCDPISGHDNLYWYRRVMGKEIKFLLHFVKESKQDESGMPNNRFLAERTGGTYSTLKVQPAELEDSGVYFCASSQAGARGYGYTFGSGTRLTVV.